The 7 T cell receptor beta chains presented below share a single source sample, sequenced in a study of blood T cell repertoires in COVID-19. The protocol was immunoSEQ multiplex PCR, while the TCRdb copy is restricted to in-frame clones and leaves out a portion. The sample consists of about 370,000 clones, roughly nine tenths of them appearing once. Sequencing used PBMCs or T cells enriched from blood (not recorded which). The receptors here all came from a man aged 18-30 years who had recovered from COVID-19.

The CDR3 reads CASSYDGQPNTGELFF. The CDR3 DNA follows: TGTGCCAGCAGTTACGATGGACAGCCGAACACCGGGGAGCTGTTTTTT. V gene TRBV6-5 combines with J gene TRBJ2-2; a weak D match, TRBD1 (6 bases). The V and J ends lost 2 bases and 0 bases respectively, with 10 bases between them. Per germline, CDR1 MNHEY and CDR2 SVGAGI. This CDR3 is 16 amino acids long.

This clone was detected only once. V and J are TRBV4-2 and TRBJ2-3; 8 bases match TRBD2. Germline V gene data show CDR1 as LGHNA and CDR2 as YNFKEQ. J lost 5 bases, V lost 0 bases, and 7 bases had no gene match. The CDR3 extends over 16 amino acids. CDR3 nucleotides: TGTGCCAGCAGCCAAGATTGGCGGGGGGTTAAAGATACGCAGTATTTT. Amino acid sequence: CASSQDWRGVKDTQYF.

The V and J genes are TRBV24-1 and TRBJ1-5, with D unclear. This CDR3 spans 14 amino acids. Germline V gives CDR1 KGHDR, CDR2 SFDVKD. V gave up 5 bases and J gave up 0 bases, with 7 bases separating them. DNA of the CDR3: TGTGCCACCAGTGGGAGTTATAGCAATCAGCCCCAGCATTTT. Translating gives CATSGSYSNQPQHF.

V gene TRBV25-1 combines with J gene TRBJ1-3; maybe TRBD1 (5 bases). This CDR3 is 13 amino acids long. With 4 bases removed from V and 4 bases from J, the gap between germline ends came to 8 bases. Germline V CDR1 and CDR2: MGHDK, SYGVNS. Here the CDR3 DNA reads TGTGCCAGCAGTGTCAGGGCGGGAAACACCATATATTTT. Encoded protein: CASSVRAGNTIYF.

V gene TRBV6-2 or TRBV6-3 combines with J gene TRBJ1-1; D is ambiguous. V dropped 2 bases and J dropped 10 bases, with 11 bases sitting between them. This CDR3 comprises 12 residues. Germline CDR1 and CDR2: MNHEY and SVGEGT. This CDR3 reads CASSYGRTVAFF. In DNA, the CDR3 is TGTGCCAGCAGTTACGGGCGTACGGTAGCTTTCTTT.

The chain links TRBV4-3 to TRBJ2-3, with D possibly matching TRBD1 (6 bases). CDR1 is LGHNA, CDR2 YSLEER, per germline. This CDR3 is 13 amino acids long. Trimming shortened V by 1 base and J by 13 bases, and 15 bases separated the two germline ends. CDR3 sequence reads: CASSQARDRPKYF. The CDR3 nucleotides read TGCGCCAGCAGCCAAGCGCGAGACAGGCCGAAGTATTTT.

The chain is built from TRBV18 and TRBJ1-1, with D tentatively TRBD1 (5 bases). Looked up from germline, CDR1 is KGHSH and CDR2 is LQKENI. CDR3 length: 16 residues. V lost 5 bases and J 0 bases, leaving 16 bases between the germline ends. In nucleotides, the CDR3 is TGTGCCAGCTCATCAATTCGAGACAGCTTGAACACTGAAGCTTTCTTT. Translating gives CASSSIRDSLNTEAFF.